One sample yielded the 11 T cell receptor beta chains listed below, sequenced in a study of human T cells and chemical hapten exposure. One entry per CDR3 protein, called by TCRdb with MiXCR from the RACE reads. Of just over 80,000 distinct CDR3 sequences in the sample, roughly 10% were seen once. Noted time point: patch test 1, 2 weeks after DPC sensitization. As for treatment: therapeutic diphenylcyclopropenone sensitization with weekly scalp DPC. The input for sequencing was whole blood, taken in connection with sensitization to the hapten diphenylcyclopropenone (DPC). Source of these receptors: a woman aged 45-59 years with alopecia areata. Some clones in this sample may be carry-over from other donors' samples.

The gene calls are TRBV7-9 and TRBJ2-7; 12 bases align to TRBD2. Per the germline V gene, CDR1 is SEHNR and CDR2 is FQNEAQ (reference sequence). V lost 3 bases to trimming and J lost 5 bases; unmatched junction nucleotides: 5. The CDR3 is 15 amino acids. The CDR3 coding sequence is TGTGCCAGCAGCTTGACTAGCGGGAGAATGGACGAGCAGTACTTC. This codes for CASSLTSGRMDEQYF.

This clonotype was picked up one time. It may be a read error: a sequence one base away is much more abundant. The chain links TRBV7-3 to TRBJ2-3; D is undetermined. Germline V gene sequence: CDR1 SGHTA, CDR2 FQGTGA. This CDR3 has 13 amino acids. The CDR3 region is CASSVVVDDTRYF. The CDR3 DNA is TGTGCCAGCAGCGTAGTCGTTGATGATACGCGGTATTTT.

This clonotype occurred a few times. The chain is built from TRBV13 and TRBJ2-5; possibly TRBD1 for D (6 bases). Germline V gives CDR1 PRHDT, CDR2 FYEKMQ (reference sequence). Between the trimmed V and J ends, which lost 4 bases and 0 bases, there was a span of 9 bases. The CDR3 spans 14 residues. The CDR3 loop reads CASSSTGYQETQYF. The CDR3 bases are TGTGCCAGCAGCTCAACAGGGTACCAAGAGACCCAGTACTTC.

About this clonotype itself: The missing conserved phenylalanine or tryptophan at the end of this CDR3 makes a read error likely. This chain connects TRBV19 to TRBJ2-5; TRBD1 agrees at 11 bases. CDR3 length: 17 residues. CDR1 is LNHDA, CDR2 SQIVND, per germline (reference sequence). The junction had 12 bases not matched to a gene; V was cut back by 4 bases and J by 5 bases. CDR3 region: CASSNSWTGGARETQYS. The CDR3 DNA reads TGTGCCAGTAGTAACTCGTGGACAGGGGGCGCGAGGGAGACCCAGTACTCC.

This clonotype was detected a few times. The chain joins TRBV25-1 to TRBJ2-1; D gene uncertain. The V gene's germline CDR1 is MGHDK and CDR2 SYGVNS. This CDR3 has 12 amino acids. The V end lost 1 base, the J end lost 8 bases, and 6 bases lay between the germline ends. CDR3: CASSEFEDEQFF. CDR3 sequence (DNA): TGTGCCAGCAGTGAATTTGAAGATGAGCAGTTCTTC.

This clonotype was detected only a few times. The chain uses TRBV5-1 and TRBJ2-5; tentatively, D is TRBD2 (6 bases). CDR3 length: 13 amino acids. Between the trimmed V and J ends, which lost 4 bases and 5 bases, there was a span of 12 bases. Germline V lookup: CDR1 SGHRS, CDR2 YFSETQ. In nucleotides, the CDR3 is TGCGCCAGCAGCCTGGGACTCACGGAGACCCAGTACTTC. This gives the protein CASSLGLTETQYF.

The V and J genes are TRBV6-6 and TRBJ2-3; D ambiguous. Trimming stripped 6 bases from V and 4 bases from J, with 8 bases between. In germline, CDR1 is MNHNY, CDR2 SVGAGI (reference sequence). The CDR3 is 12 amino acids. CDR3 residues: CASSPSSDTQYF. Here the CDR3 DNA reads TGTGCCAGCAGCCCCTCGTCAGATACGCAGTATTTT.

This clonotype appeared a few times. The V gene is TRBV11-3, the J gene TRBJ2-1, with a possible D match to TRBD1 (9 bases). Germline CDR1 SGHNT, CDR2 YENEEA. The CDR3 is 20 amino acids. V was clipped by 5 bases and J by 9 bases, with 35 bases between them. CDR3 nucleotides: TGTGCCAGCAGCAGCCGAGGGGACAGGGAGACCGGGAGGGCCGGGGCTGAGCAGTTCTTC. Its translation is CASSSRGDRETGRAGAEQFF.

This clonotype was observed at least ten times. The chain couples TRBV5-1 to TRBJ2-7, with D perhaps TRBD1 (6 bases). Germline lookup yields CDR1 SGHRS and CDR2 YFSETQ. V lost 4 bases, J lost 6 bases, and 17 bases lay in between. This CDR3 is 14 amino acids long. CDR3 DNA: TGCGCCAGCAGCCCCCGTTCAGGGGTTCGCGAGCAGTACTTC. Protein sequence: CASSPRSGVREQYF. Using reference TRBV5-1 and TRBJ2-7 for the parts outside the CDR3, the full variable domain is KAGVTQTPRYLIKTRGQQVTLSCSPISGHRSVSWYQQTPGQGLQFLFEYFSETQRNKGNFPGRFSGRQFSNSRSEMNVSTLELGDSALYLCASSPRSGVREQYFGPGTRLTVT.

The chain employs TRBV3-1 and TRBJ2-7; 8 nucleotides agree with TRBD1. Germline assignment: CDR1 LGHDT and CDR2 YNNKEL (reference sequence). The CDR3 consists of 16 residues. Trimming removed 3 bases from V and 0 bases from J; junction bases left unmatched: 7. The CDR3 bases are TGTGCCAGCAGCCATGAGGGGACAGGCGGCTCCTACGAGCAGTACTTC. Translation: CASSHEGTGGSYEQYF.

The J gene is TRBJ1-3, the V gene TRBV3-1; D unresolved. Germline-derived CDR1 and CDR2 are LGHDT and YNNKEL (reference sequence). The V end lost 1 base, the J end lost 11 bases, and 6 bases lay between the germline ends. This CDR3 comprises 11 residues. The DNA for the CDR3 is TGTGCCAGCAGCCAAGTGGGCGCCATATATTTT. Encoded protein: CASSQVGAIYF.